The following is a T cell receptor (beta chain) sequence with its context. Following extraction, RNA underwent reverse transcription to cDNA, which served as the sequencing template. TCRdb's copy holds only in-frame clones and misses some; the assay was immunoSEQ multiplex PCR. The sample yields approximately 65,000 clones, about 44% seen once. This sample is part of a study of CD8+ T cells in alopecia areata. This specimen consisted of CD8+ T cells sorted from blood, obtained at week 0. The source of this sequence is a human donor with alopecia areata.

CDR3 nucleotide sequence: TGTGCCTGGAGTCTCCCCGTGGCGGGAGGCTACAATGAGCAGTTCTTC. It encodes CAWSLPVAGGYNEQFF. The chain is built from TRBV30 and TRBJ2-1; TRBD2 matches at 8 bases. Germline CDR1 reads GTSNPN; CDR2 reads SVGIG (reference sequence). The V segment lost 2 bases and the J segment 3 bases; nucleotides outside the gene matches: 9. This CDR3 contains 16 residues. Based on the CDR3 plus reference TRBV30 and TRBJ2-1, the full variable domain is SQTIHQWPATLVQPVGSPLSLECTVEGTSNPNLYWYRQAAGRGLQLLFYSVGIGQISSEVPQNLSASRPQDRQFILSSKKLLLSDSGFYLCAWSLPVAGGYNEQFFGPGTRLTVL.